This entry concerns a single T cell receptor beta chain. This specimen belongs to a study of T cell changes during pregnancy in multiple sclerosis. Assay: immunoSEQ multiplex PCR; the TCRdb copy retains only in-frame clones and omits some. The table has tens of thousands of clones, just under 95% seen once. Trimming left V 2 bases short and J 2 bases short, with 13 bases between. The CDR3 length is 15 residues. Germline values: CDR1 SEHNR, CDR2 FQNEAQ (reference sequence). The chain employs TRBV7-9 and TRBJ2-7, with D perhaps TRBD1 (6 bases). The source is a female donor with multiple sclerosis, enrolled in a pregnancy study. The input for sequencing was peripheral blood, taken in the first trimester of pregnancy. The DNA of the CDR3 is TGTGCCAGCAGCTTAACGACAGGCCAAACCTACGAGCAGTACTTC. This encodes CASSLTTGQTYEQYF.